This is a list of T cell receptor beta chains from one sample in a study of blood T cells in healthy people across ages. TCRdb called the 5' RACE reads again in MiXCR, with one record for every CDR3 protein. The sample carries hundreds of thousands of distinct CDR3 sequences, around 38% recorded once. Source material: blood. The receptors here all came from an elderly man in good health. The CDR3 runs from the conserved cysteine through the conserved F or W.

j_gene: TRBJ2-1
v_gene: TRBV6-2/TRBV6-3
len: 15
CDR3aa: CASRSPWGAYNEQFF

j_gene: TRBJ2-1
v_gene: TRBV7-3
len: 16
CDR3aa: CASSHNLGTSDNEQFF

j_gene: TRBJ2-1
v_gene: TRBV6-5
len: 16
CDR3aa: CASSYTSGGPRNEQFF

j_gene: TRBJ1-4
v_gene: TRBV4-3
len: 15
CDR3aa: CASSQDGRKSEKLFF

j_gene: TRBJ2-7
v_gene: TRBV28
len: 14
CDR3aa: CASSNAGGNNEQYF

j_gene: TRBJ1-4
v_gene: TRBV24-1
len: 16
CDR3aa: CATSDNRDGGRGKLFF

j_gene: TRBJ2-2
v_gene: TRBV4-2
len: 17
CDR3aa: CASSSGTGGSYTGELFF

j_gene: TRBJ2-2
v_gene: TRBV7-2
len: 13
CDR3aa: CASSSRVSGELFF

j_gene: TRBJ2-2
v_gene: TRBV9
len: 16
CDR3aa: CASSVGLAGGVGELFF

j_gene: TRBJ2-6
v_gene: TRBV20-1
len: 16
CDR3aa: CSATGRVHSGANVLTF

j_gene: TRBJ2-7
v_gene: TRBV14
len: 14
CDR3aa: CASSWGQGGYEQYF

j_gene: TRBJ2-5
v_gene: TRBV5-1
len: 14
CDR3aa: CASSLAGSEETQCF

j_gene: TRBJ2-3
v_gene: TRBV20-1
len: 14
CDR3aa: CSASSSGYTDTQYF

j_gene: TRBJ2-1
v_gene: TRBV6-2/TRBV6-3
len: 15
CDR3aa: CASSTGQEAYNEQFF

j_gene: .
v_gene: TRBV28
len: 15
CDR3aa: CASSLGDRDKYEQYF

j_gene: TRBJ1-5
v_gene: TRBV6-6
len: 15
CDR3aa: CASSYSGGRNQPQHF

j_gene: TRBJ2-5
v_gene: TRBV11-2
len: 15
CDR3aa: CASSFFGGREETQYF

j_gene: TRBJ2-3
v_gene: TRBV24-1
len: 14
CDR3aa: CGTSDRDSTDTQYF

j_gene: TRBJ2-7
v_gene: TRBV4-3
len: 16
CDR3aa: CASSRALGTTLGEQYF

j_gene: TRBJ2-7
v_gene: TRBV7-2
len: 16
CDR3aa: CASSSSSGRVSYEQYF

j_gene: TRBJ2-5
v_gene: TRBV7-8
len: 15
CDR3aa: CASSPRVSGRDEQYF

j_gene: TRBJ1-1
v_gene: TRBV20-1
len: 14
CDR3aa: CSARGWRGNTEAFF

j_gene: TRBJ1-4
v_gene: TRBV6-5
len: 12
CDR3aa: CASRTGGEKLFF

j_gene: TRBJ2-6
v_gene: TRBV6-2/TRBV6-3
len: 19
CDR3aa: CASTKGRTGRQSGANVLTF

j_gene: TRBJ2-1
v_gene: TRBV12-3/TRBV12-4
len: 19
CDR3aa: CASSLYGLAGGSSYNEQFF

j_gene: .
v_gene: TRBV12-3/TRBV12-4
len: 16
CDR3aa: CASSRGLTGAGNEQYF

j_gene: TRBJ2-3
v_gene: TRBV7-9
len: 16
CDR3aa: CASSLAPAPGADTQYF

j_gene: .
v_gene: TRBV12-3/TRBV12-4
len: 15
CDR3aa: CASSYGQGASHEQYF